This TCR beta chain is drawn from a study of T cell responses to AZD1222 COVID-19 vaccine. Study-wide results and limits: In all cases, repertoires were sampled only after the peak T cell response. Researchers report vaccine-associated CD4 TCRs spanning spike, with dominance at 160-218 and 743-854. Once two AZD1222 doses were given, Spike-specific TCR breadth and depth went up. It should be noted that donors were predominantly white British and more often female, and clonal diversity was possibly underestimated.

The germline V and J ends were trimmed by 0 bases and 4 bases, with 12 bases remaining between them. The CDR3 spans 15 residues. The germline CDR1 and CDR2 sequences are SGDLS and YYNGEE. The method was immunoSEQ multiplex PCR; TCRdb's version includes in-frame clones alone and lacks a portion of them. Of some 130,000 clones listed, over 80% are singletons. This clone was detected only once. The target antigen is unknown. The genes are TRBV9 and TRBJ2-3; D is uncertain. The specimen comprised peripheral blood, sampled 28 days after the second AZD1222 dose. This receptor was obtained from an adult who received the AZD1222 COVID-19 vaccine. CDR3 nucleotide sequence: TGTGCCAGCAGCGTAGAAGGCCAGAACGCAGATACGCAGTATTTT. Protein sequence: CASSVEGQNADTQYF. Complete variable domain (other parts from reference TRBV9 and TRBJ2-3): DSGVTQTPKHLITATGQRVTLRCSPRSGDLSVYWYQQSLDQGLQFLIQYYNGEERAKGNILERFSAQQFPDLHSELNLSSLELGDSALYFCASSVEGQNADTQYFGPGTRLTVL.